This T cell receptor beta chain was recovered during a study of identifying expanded T cells in peripheral blood. Findings of the study overall: Over approximately two and four weeks, about 15 and 19 clones changed, versus 1.2 between replicates.

Points on this clone: Its antigen is not identified.

This table comes from immunoSEQ multiplex PCR, and its TCRdb copy is limited to in-frame clones, with some not included. The sample consists of around 100,000 clones, around 89% of them appearing once. No infections or other immune events were documented during collection. This clonotype was obtained from a person aged 18 to 75 in good health. Specimen: blood.

DNA of the CDR3: TGTGCCAGCAGTGAATCGGGGAAGGGCTCACCCCTCCACTTT. As protein: CASSESGKGSPLHF. This chain joins TRBV6-1 and TRBJ1-6; D is unresolved. V shed 2 bases and J shed 10 bases, with 12 bases lying between them. Germline V gene data show CDR1 as MNHNS and CDR2 as SASEGT. The CDR3 loop spans 14 amino acids.